The clone carrying this T cell receptor (beta chain) was seen only a few times. The antigen remains unidentified. This entry comes from a study of identical twins. General study results and limits: Less excess twin sharing appeared in beta out-of-frame sequences. With abundant cord blood beta clonotypes, insertions were fewer; memory repertoires showed no such pattern.

TCRdb re-called the 5' RACE reads with MiXCR, one entry per CDR3 protein. In the table there are some 560,000 distinct CDR3 sequences, approximately 9.6% of which are singletons. Germline V CDR1 and CDR2: GTSNPN, SVGIG (reference sequence). The CDR3 sequence is 14 residues long. Trimming pared 5 bases from V and 11 bases from J, leaving 19 bases between. All donors comprised healthy Caucasians. These data were also reused for a study on yellow fever vaccine responses in identical twins. According to that study: On the reported evidence, twins' vaccine T cell responses seemed partly convergent and partly personalized.

This chain links TRBV30 with TRBJ1-6, with D maybe TRBD1 (6 bases). This TCR was recovered from a woman aged 18 to 35 in good health. The sequenced material came from PBMCs. The CDR3 DNA sequence: TGTGCCTGGTCTACCGGGGGGCTTTGGGCACCCCTCCACTTT. Encoded protein: CAWSTGGLWAPLHF. The full variable domain, in which reference TRBV30 and TRBJ1-6 provide the parts outside the CDR3, is SQTIHQWPATLVQPVGSPLSLECTVEGTSNPNLYWYRQAAGRGLQLLFYSVGIGQISSEVPQNLSASRPQDRQFILSSKKLLLSDSGFYLCAWSTGGLWAPLHFGNGTRLTVT.